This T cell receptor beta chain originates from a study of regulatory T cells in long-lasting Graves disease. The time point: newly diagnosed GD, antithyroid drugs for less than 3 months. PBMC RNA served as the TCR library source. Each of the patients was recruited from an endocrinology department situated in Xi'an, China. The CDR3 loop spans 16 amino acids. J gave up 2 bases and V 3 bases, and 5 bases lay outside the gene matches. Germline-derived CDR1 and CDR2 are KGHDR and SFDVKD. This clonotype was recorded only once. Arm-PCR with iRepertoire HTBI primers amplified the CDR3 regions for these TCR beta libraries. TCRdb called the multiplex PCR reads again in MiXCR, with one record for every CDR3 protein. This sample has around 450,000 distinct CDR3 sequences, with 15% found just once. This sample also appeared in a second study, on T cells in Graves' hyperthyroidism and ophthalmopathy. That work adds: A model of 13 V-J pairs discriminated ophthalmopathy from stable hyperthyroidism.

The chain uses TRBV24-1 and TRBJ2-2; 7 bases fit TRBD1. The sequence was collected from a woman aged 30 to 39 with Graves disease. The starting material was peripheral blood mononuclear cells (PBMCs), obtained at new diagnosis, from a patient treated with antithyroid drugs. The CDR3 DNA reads TGTGCCACCAGTGATGACCGGGACAGTAACACCGGGGAGCTGTTTTTT. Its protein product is CATSDDRDSNTGELFF.